This entry features one T cell receptor beta chain sequence. This entry comes from a study of blood T cells in healthy people across ages. PCR was performed a second time for about 7 to 12 cycles using a sample-barcoded 5' primer and a J-beta primer mix. MiXCR, applied by TCRdb to the 5' RACE reads, yields one record per CDR3 protein. Altogether around 520,000 distinct CDR3 sequences are present, around 27% being singletons, with the ten largest covering approximately 3.3%. V gave up 6 bases and J gave up 5 bases, with 10 bases separating them. This CDR3 is built from 12 residues. Germline V lookup: CDR1 SNHLY, CDR2 FYNNEI. The sample was also reused in another study, on T cells of mothers and their children.

The J gene is TRBJ2-5, the V gene TRBV2; either TRBD1 or TRBD2 may fit D (5 bases each). This receptor was taken from a boy between 2 and 15 years old in good health. Sequencing input: blood. This chain's CDR3 is CASRERDETQYF. DNA of the CDR3: TGTGCCAGCAGGGAGAGGGACGAGACCCAGTACTTC.